A single sample is the source of the 24 T cell receptor beta chains below, sequenced in a study of vaccination and CD4 T cells after COVID-19. The Oncomine TCR Beta short-read assay generated sequence data from the DNA of cultured CD4+ T cells. TCRdb processed the PCR reads anew with MiXCR; each CDR3 protein has one entry. Counted here are about 13,000 distinct CDR3 sequences, 27% occurring once; the ten biggest clones make up roughly 32%. Indicated treatment: roughly 10-day PBMC culture with coronavirus spike peptide pools or control peptides (ViraFEST assay). The antigens for these receptors are not known. This specimen consisted of CD4+ T cells from blood, cultured in vitro, obtained before SARS-CoV-2 vaccination. The receptors originated from a human donor who received a COVID-19 vaccine.

CDR3 in DNA: TGTGCCAGCAGCTCACAGCGGGGGGGCGGGGAGACCCAGTACTTC. Translating it yields CASSSQRGGGETQYF. V is TRBV7-9 and J is TRBJ2-5; 10 bases are a match to TRBD2. Trimming cost V 4 bases and J 5 bases; bases outside gene matches: 7. The CDR3 contains 15 residues. In germline, CDR1 is SEHNR, CDR2 FQNEAQ (reference sequence).

This sequence joins TRBV28 and TRBJ1-5, with D possibly TRBD1 on 5 matching bases. Germline CDR1 is MDHEN and CDR2 is SYDVKM. This CDR3 has 11 residues. The V and J ends lost 8 bases and 6 bases respectively, with 8 bases between them. Here the CDR3 reads CASGGVQPQHF. CDR3 nucleotides: TGTGCCAGCGGGGGGGTTCAGCCCCAGCATTTT.

DNA of the CDR3: TGTGCCAGCAGTGAACTGGGGAAGGGGGCCGGTCAGCCCCAGCATTTT. Encoded protein: CASSELGKGAGQPQHF. The chain combines TRBV6-1 with TRBJ1-5, with TRBD1 identical over 7 bases. This CDR3 has 16 residues. V lost 2 bases and J lost 6; bases outside the gene matches: 10. Germline V CDR1 and CDR2: MNHNS, SASEGT.

About this clonotype: Relative to the germline gene, one junction end is altered; a read error may explain this. V and J are TRBV5-4 and TRBJ2-5; possibly TRBD1 or TRBD2 for D (5 bases each). This CDR3 is built from 13 residues. Germline V lookup: CDR1 SGHNT, CDR2 YYREEE (reference sequence). CDR3 nucleotides: TGTGCCAGCAGCCCCGGGACCGAAGAGACCCGGTACTTC. The encoded protein is CASSPGTEETRYF.

The chain couples TRBV20-1 to TRBJ1-6, with 7 bases that match TRBD1. Germline CDR1 reads DFQATT; CDR2 reads SNEGSKA (reference sequence). The CDR3 sequence is 15 residues long. V dropped 6 bases and J dropped 6; count of bases not matched to a gene: 11. The CDR3: CSAPDQGGGNSPLHF. The CDR3 DNA is TGCAGTGCGCCCGATCAGGGGGGCGGTAATTCACCCCTCCACTTT.

The genes are TRBV12-3 or TRBV12-4 and TRBJ2-2; D unclear. The CDR3 spans 14 residues. The V gene lost 3 bases and the J gene lost 2 bases, with 7 bases spanning the gap. CDR3 residues: CASSFAYNTGELFF. CDR3 nucleotides: TGTGCCAGCAGTTTTGCCTATAACACCGGGGAGCTGTTTTTT.

Only a few counts were recorded for this clonotype. The chain couples TRBV19 to TRBJ2-3; 7 bases agree with TRBD2. CDR1 and CDR2 (germline): LNHDA, SQIVND (reference sequence). Trimming removed 3 bases from V and 1 base from J; junction bases left unmatched: 4. This CDR3 has 15 amino acids. The CDR3 DNA follows: TGTGCCAGTAGTATGGAGCGGGGACGCACAGATACGCAGTATTTT. It encodes CASSMERGRTDTQYF. Full variable domain (outside the CDR3, taken from reference TRBV19 and TRBJ2-3): DGGITQSPKYLFRKEGQNVTLSCEQNLNHDAMYWYRQDPGQGLRLIYYSQIVNDFQKGDIAEGYSVSREKKESFPLTVTSAQKNPTAFYLCASSMERGRTDTQYFGPGTRLTVL.

This clonotype was seen a handful of times. The chain is built from TRBV6-1 and TRBJ2-1; tentatively, D is TRBD1 (6 bases). Germline CDR1 is MNHNS and CDR2 is SASEGT. There are 15 residues in the CDR3. The V and J ends lost 5 bases and 0 bases respectively, with 11 bases between them. In nucleotides, the CDR3 is TGTGCCAGCAGTCGTACAGGGAGCTCCTACAATGAGCAGTTCTTC. It encodes CASSRTGSSYNEQFF.

This chain uses TRBV7-9 with TRBJ2-7; a weak D match, TRBD1 (7 bases). The germline V gene encodes CDR1 SEHNR and CDR2 FQNEAQ (reference sequence). With 5 bases removed from V and 0 bases from J, the gap between germline ends came to 20 bases. The CDR3 is 17 residues long. CDR3 nucleotides: TGTGCCAGCAGCACCCGGACAGGCGGAGGGTCCTCCTACGAGCAGTACTTC. Translating gives CASSTRTGGGSSYEQYF. Full variable domain (rest looked up from reference TRBV7-9 and TRBJ2-7): DTGVSQNPRHKITKRGQNVTFRCDPISEHNRLYWYRQTLGQGPEFLTYFQNEAQLEKSRLLSDRFSAERPKGSFSTLEIQRTEQGDSAMYLCASSTRTGGGSSYEQYFGPGTRLTVT.

This rearrangement joins TRBV5-1 to TRBJ2-3, with 8 positions matching TRBD2. With V trimmed by 0 bases and J by 4 bases, 4 bases remained unmatched. The CDR3 runs to 15 residues. Per the germline V gene, CDR1 is SGHRS and CDR2 is YFSETQ. For the CDR3, the DNA is TGCGCCAGCAGCTTGGAAGGTAGCGGGGCAGATACGCAGTATTTT. It is translated as CASSLEGSGADTQYF. The variable domain in full, completed from reference TRBV5-1 and TRBJ2-3, reads KAGVTQTPRYLIKTRGQQVTLSCSPISGHRSVSWYQQTPGQGLQFLFEYFSETQRNKGNFPGRFSGRQFSNSRSEMNVSTLELGDSALYLCASSLEGSGADTQYFGPGTRLTVL.

The CDR3 sequence is CAISELSGTRPNYGYTF. In nucleotides, the CDR3 is TGTGCCATCAGTGAGTTATCAGGGACACGCCCCAACTATGGCTACACCTTC. The chain is built from TRBV10-3 and TRBJ1-2, with a weak D call TRBD1 (6 bases). The CDR3 extends over 17 amino acids. Trimming pared 1 base from V and 2 bases from J, leaving 17 bases between. CDR1 and CDR2 (germline): ENHRY, SYGVKD.

In nucleotides, the CDR3 is TGCAGTGCTGGGGGACTAGCGGGGGGAAGGAATGAGCAGTTCTTC. Translating gives CSAGGLAGGRNEQFF. The chain joins TRBV20-1 to TRBJ2-1; 15 nucleotides match TRBD2. This CDR3 has 15 residues. The trim removed 5 bases at V and 7 bases at J, leaving 6 bases unmatched. CDR1 and CDR2 from the germline V gene are DFQATT and SNEGSKA (reference sequence).

This clonotype has a handful of counts. The V call is TRBV11-3, the J call TRBJ2-3; D is unresolved. Germline V gives CDR1 SGHNT, CDR2 YENEEA. Trimming shortened V by 3 bases and J by 7 bases, and 14 bases separated the two germline ends. The CDR3 is made up of 14 amino acids. CDR3 residues: CASSLGGPPNTQYF. CDR3 bases: TGTGCCAGCAGCTTGGGTGGCCCCCCAAATACGCAGTATTTT.

This clonotype has only a few counts. The CDR3: CAGALTGGPRETQYF. The CDR3 DNA sequence: TGTGCCGGGGCATTGACGGGGGGGCCCAGGGAGACCCAGTACTTC. The V gene is TRBV30, the J gene TRBJ2-5, with 8 bases lining up with TRBD2. Germline V gene data show CDR1 as GTSNPN and CDR2 as SVGIG (reference sequence). The V gene end was trimmed by 8 bases and the J gene end by 5 bases; junction bases not matched to a gene: 16. The CDR3 consists of 15 residues.

The gene calls are TRBV6-5 and TRBJ2-1; the match to TRBD1 covers 8 bases. This CDR3 has 15 amino acids. V gave up 6 bases and J gave up 3 bases; unmatched junction bases: 7. Germline V gives CDR1 MNHEY, CDR2 SVGAGI. For the CDR3, the DNA is TGTGCCAGCAGCTACCAGGGGGCTAACTACAATGAGCAGTTCTTC. It specifies CASSYQGANYNEQFF.

The chain is built from TRBV11-2 and TRBJ1-3; D is ambiguous. This CDR3 is 13 amino acids long. Germline CDR1 SGHAT, CDR2 FQNNGV. Trimming took 5 bases from V and 9 from J, leaving 14 bases between them. CDR3 DNA sequence: TGTGCCAGCAGCGCCCCCGGGCGGATCACCATATATTTT. Residues: CASSAPGRITIYF.

This clonotype was recorded a few times. The V call is TRBV2, the J call TRBJ2-5; D is ambiguous. Per the germline V gene, CDR1 is SNHLY and CDR2 is FYNNEI. The CDR3 is made up of 14 amino acids. Trimming cost V 4 bases and J 4 bases, with 13 bases left between them. The CDR3 coding sequence is TGTGCCAGCAGTGTTAGGGTATTTGGAGAGACCCAGTACTTC. Encoded protein: CASSVRVFGETQYF. Full variable domain (outside the CDR3, taken from reference TRBV2 and TRBJ2-5): EPEVTQTPSHQVTQMGQEVILRCVPISNHLYFYWYRQILGQKVEFLVSFYNNEISEKSEIFDDQFSVERPDGSNFTLKIRSTKLEDSAMYFCASSVRVFGETQYFGPGTRLLVL.

This clonotype was detected a few times. The CDR3 nucleotides are TGTGCCAGTGGGGACAGGGCTTATGGCTACACCTTC. It specifies CASGDRAYGYTF. This rearrangement joins TRBV19 to TRBJ1-2; 9 nucleotides agree with TRBD1. V trimming: 8 bases; J trimming: 5 bases; junction bases outside the gene matches: 3. The germline gives CDR1 LNHDA, CDR2 SQIVND (reference sequence). The CDR3 contains 12 residues. Supplemented by reference TRBV19 and TRBJ1-2, the full variable domain reads DGGITQSPKYLFRKEGQNVTLSCEQNLNHDAMYWYRQDPGQGLRLIYYSQIVNDFQKGDIAEGYSVSREKKESFPLTVTSAQKNPTAFYLCASGDRAYGYTFGSGTRLTVV.

The chain employs TRBV6-1 and TRBJ2-5; D gene ambiguous. There are 16 residues in the CDR3. V was cut by 1 base and J by 4 bases, with 16 bases left in between. The germline V gene has CDR1 MNHNS and CDR2 SASEGT. The CDR3 DNA is TGTGCCAGCAGTGAAGTTAAACGGATTCGGGTAGAGACCCAGTACTTC. This codes for CASSEVKRIRVETQYF.

The rearrangement links TRBV14 to TRBJ2-7; 8 nucleotides match TRBD2. V lost 4 bases to trimming and J lost 1 base; unmatched junction nucleotides: 18. The CDR3 runs to 19 residues. Germline V gene data show CDR1 as SGHDN and CDR2 as FVKESK. The CDR3 nucleotides are TGTGCCAGCAGCCCCGCCCCTTACGGGGGGGGTAAGTGGTCCTACGAGCAGTACTTC. Translated, it gives CASSPAPYGGGKWSYEQYF.

The chain is built from TRBV10-3 and TRBJ1-5; the match to TRBD1 covers 9 bases. The V segment lost 2 bases and the J segment 2 bases; nucleotides outside the gene matches: 4. The CDR3 covers 16 residues. Per the germline V gene, CDR1 is ENHRY and CDR2 is SYGVKD. The CDR3 bases are TGTGCCATCAGTGAGGGGACAGGGTCGGGCAATCAGCCCCAGCATTTT. It specifies CAISEGTGSGNQPQHF.

V usage is TRBV20-1 and J usage is TRBJ2-1, with 10 bases matching TRBD2. J gave up 0 bases and V 3 bases, and 8 bases lay outside the gene matches. The CDR3 has 17 amino acids. The germline CDR1 and CDR2 sequences are DFQATT and SNEGSKA (reference sequence). The CDR3 loop reads CSARVPPSGGSYNEQFF. As DNA, the CDR3 is TGCAGTGCTAGGGTCCCCCCTAGCGGGGGCTCCTACAATGAGCAGTTCTTC.

The V and J genes are TRBV7-8 and TRBJ2-5; D may be TRBD2 (6 bases). Per germline, CDR1 SGHVS and CDR2 FQNEAQ. Trimming removed 8 bases from V and 3 bases from J, with 19 bases in between. The CDR3 length is 15 residues. CDR3 region: CASGKARGGKETQYF. The CDR3 DNA is TGTGCCAGCGGGAAGGCGCGGGGTGGGAAAGAGACCCAGTACTTC.

In its sample, this clonotype was seen once. The CDR3 DNA follows: TGTGCCAGCAGCTCAGGGACGCACTATGGCTACACCTTC. Protein: CASSSGTHYGYTF. V gene TRBV9 combines with J gene TRBJ1-2; weak D call: TRBD1 (5 bases). The CDR3 covers 13 residues. Germline CDR1 is SGDLS and CDR2 is YYNGEE. V lost 4 bases, J lost 3 bases, and 10 bases lay in between.